The 21 T cell receptor beta chains reported below all come from one sample, sequenced in a study of graft-versus-host responses after intestinal transplantation. Their cognate antigens are unknown. Sequencing was performed with immunoSEQ multiplex PCR; in TCRdb, only in-frame clones are kept and a portion is missing. The table has tens of thousands of clones, about 91% seen once. The sample consisted of unstimulated CD8+ T cells sorted from spleen or lymph node cells, taken before intestinal transplant. The receptors stem from a human donor who received an intestinal transplant.

This sequence joins TRBV13 and TRBJ2-3, with unresolved D. V was trimmed by 2 bases and J by 5 bases, leaving 11 bases between them. The CDR3 runs to 14 residues. The germline V gene encodes CDR1 PRHDT and CDR2 FYEKMQ (reference sequence). The CDR3 region is CASSLTYDKDTQYF. CDR3 bases: TGTGCCAGCAGCTTAACGTACGACAAAGATACGCAGTATTTT.

The chain is built from TRBV4-1 and TRBJ2-7; TRBD2 matches at 7 bases. The germline V gene encodes CDR1 MGHRA and CDR2 YSYEKL. With 5 bases clipped from V and 0 bases from J, the junction kept 4 bases outside the gene matches. The CDR3 extends over 14 amino acids. CDR3 bases: TGCGCCAGCAGCATTAGGACTAGCTCCTACGAGCAGTACTTC. Its protein is CASSIRTSSYEQYF.

The rearrangement joins TRBV9 to TRBJ2-5; tentatively, D is TRBD1 (5 bases). Looked up from germline, CDR1 is SGDLS and CDR2 is YYNGEE. The CDR3 extends over 12 amino acids. Trimming pared 9 bases from V and 1 base from J, leaving 10 bases between. CDR3 bases: TGTGCCACTCACAGGCCCCAAGAGACCCAGTACTTC. Protein sequence: CATHRPQETQYF.

This chain connects TRBV30 to TRBJ2-1, with 8 nucleotides matching TRBD1. Germline CDR1 is GTSNPN and CDR2 is SVGIG (reference sequence). Trimming cost V 5 bases and J 2 bases; bases outside gene matches: 2. This CDR3 spans 13 amino acids. The CDR3 region has the DNA TGTGCCTGGCAACAGGGGGCCTACAATGAGCAGTTCTTC. It specifies CAWQQGAYNEQFF.

V gene TRBV9 combines with J gene TRBJ1-2; D ambiguous. Germline CDR1 reads SGDLS; CDR2 reads YYNGEE. The CDR3 extends over 14 amino acids. Trimming stripped 0 bases from V and 4 bases from J, with 10 bases between. The CDR3 DNA follows: TGTGCCAGCAGCGTAGCTTCAGGATTCTATGGCTACACCTTC. This sequence encodes CASSVASGFYGYTF.

V and J are TRBV4-3 and TRBJ2-7; 7 bases line up with TRBD1. J lost 3 bases, V lost 4 bases, and 6 bases had no gene match. The CDR3 is 14 residues long. The germline CDR1 and CDR2 sequences are LGHNA and YSLEER. The CDR3 protein is CASSPGTAGYEQYF. Here the CDR3 DNA reads TGCGCCAGCAGCCCCGGGACAGCCGGCTACGAGCAGTACTTC.

In this sample, this clone turned up once. The chain recombines TRBV13 with TRBJ2-1, with TRBD2 matching 7 bases. With 0 bases clipped from V and 2 bases from J, the junction kept 1 base outside the gene matches. The CDR3 has 15 residues. CDR1 and CDR2 (germline): PRHDT, FYEKMQ (reference sequence). The CDR3 DNA is TGTGCCAGCAGCTTAGGTGCGGGAGCCTACAATGAGCAGTTCTTC. This translates into CASSLGAGAYNEQFF.

The rearrangement joins TRBV10-3 to TRBJ1-2, with TRBD1 matching over 8 bases. Per the germline V gene, CDR1 is ENHRY and CDR2 is SYGVKD. The trim removed 6 bases at V and 6 bases at J, leaving 6 bases unmatched. CDR3 size: 13 residues. CDR3 DNA sequence: TGTGCCATCAGGGCAGGGGGCGCAGATGGCTACACCTTC. Residues: CAIRAGGADGYTF.

The genes are TRBV10-3 and TRBJ2-7; D gene unclear. The CDR3 is 15 amino acids. V was cut by 0 bases and J by 1 base, with 10 bases left in between. Looked up from germline, CDR1 is ENHRY and CDR2 is SYGVKD. In DNA, the CDR3 is TGTGCCATCAGTGAGTCTATGTACGGGTCCTACGAGCAGTACTTC. Residues: CAISESMYGSYEQYF.

This clone was picked up one time. The chain has TRBV10-2 and TRBJ1-5; D is ambiguous. CDR1 is WSHSY and CDR2 is SAAADI in the germline V gene. There are 15 residues in the CDR3. With 3 bases removed from V and 0 bases from J, the gap between germline ends came to 9 bases. CDR3 DNA sequence: TGCGCCAGCAGTGACGGTTCCTATAGCAATCAGCCCCAGCATTTT. This gives the protein CASSDGSYSNQPQHF.

The gene calls are TRBV7-9 and TRBJ2-4, with a weak D call TRBD1 (6 bases). V lost 3 bases and J lost 8, with 11 bases in between. The CDR3 loop spans 13 amino acids. The germline V gene has CDR1 SEHNR and CDR2 FQNEAQ (reference sequence). The CDR3 DNA reads as TGTGCCAGCAGCTTCCGTTCAGGGGACATTCAGTACTTC. This codes for CASSFRSGDIQYF. Using reference TRBV7-9 and TRBJ2-4 for the parts outside the CDR3, the full variable domain is DTGVSQNPRHKITKRGQNVTFRCDPISEHNRLYWYRQTLGQGPEFLTYFQNEAQLEKSRLLSDRFSAERPKGSFSTLEIQRTEQGDSAMYLCASSFRSGDIQYFGAGTRLSVL.

The chain is built from TRBV27 and TRBJ2-3; D is perhaps TRBD2 (5 bases). Germline V gives CDR1 MNHEY, CDR2 SMNVEV (reference sequence). Trimming took off 7 bases at V and 0 bases at J, with 11 bases between the two ends. CDR3 length equals 14 residues. The CDR3 sequence is CASTRTVSTDTQYF. DNA for the CDR3: TGTGCCAGCACCCGGACTGTTAGCACAGATACGCAGTATTTT.

The rearrangement joins TRBV5-6 to TRBJ1-1; 7 nucleotides agree with TRBD1. CDR3 length equals 13 residues. The germline V gene encodes CDR1 SGHDT and CDR2 YYEEEE. Losses at the gene ends were 0 bases for V and 6 bases for J; bases not matched to a gene: 2. CDR3 in amino acids: CASSLAGTAEAFF. The DNA for the CDR3 is TGTGCCAGCAGCTTGGCCGGGACAGCTGAAGCTTTCTTT. The full variable domain, completed using reference TRBV5-6 and TRBJ1-1, is DAGVTQSPTHLIKTRGQQVTLRCSPKSGHDTVSWYQQALGQGPQFIFQYYEEEERQRGNFPDRFSGHQFPNYSSELNVNALLLGDSALYLCASSLAGTAEAFFGQGTRLTVV.

The rearrangement uses TRBV5-6 and TRBJ1-5; D uncertain. Germline loops: CDR1 SGHDT, CDR2 YYEEEE. The CDR3 has 13 amino acids. V was pared by 3 bases and J by 7 bases, with 11 bases between. DNA for the CDR3: TGTGCCAGCAGCTCTGGCCCTAGCCAGCCCCAGCATTTT. Translation: CASSSGPSQPQHF.

This clone has only one observation. The chain has TRBV29-1 and TRBJ2-1; maybe TRBD2 (5 bases). CDR1 is SQVTM, CDR2 ANQGSEA, per germline. The CDR3 runs to 11 residues. V lost 3 bases and J 8 bases, leaving 8 bases between the germline ends. This CDR3 is CSVERVHEQFF. The CDR3 coding sequence is TGCAGCGTTGAGAGGGTCCATGAGCAGTTCTTC.

This rearrangement joins TRBV18 to TRBJ1-1; D perhaps matches TRBD1 (5 bases). The ends were cut back, 3 bases at V and 1 base at J, with 6 bases in the middle. Germline assignment: CDR1 KGHSH and CDR2 LQKENI. The CDR3 has 13 amino acids. In nucleotides, the CDR3 is TGTGCCAGCTCACCGGGGGGGAACACTGAAGCTTTCTTT. This codes for CASSPGGNTEAFF.

The chain couples TRBV5-4 to TRBJ2-1; 9 nucleotides line up with TRBD2. Losses at the gene ends were 5 bases for V and 0 bases for J; bases not matched to a gene: 12. This CDR3 is built from 18 residues. Germline CDR1 is SGHNT and CDR2 is YYREEE (reference sequence). The CDR3 DNA reads as TGTGCCAGCAGACCCTTTAGCGGGAGCCCCGACTCCTACAATGAGCAGTTCTTC. Translated: CASRPFSGSPDSYNEQFF.

The chain is built from TRBV10-2 and TRBJ1-1, with a tentative D call TRBD1 (5 bases). The germline V gene encodes CDR1 WSHSY and CDR2 SAAADI. This CDR3 contains 14 residues. V was trimmed by 7 bases and J by 0 bases, leaving 12 bases between them. CDR3 nucleotides: TGCGCCAGCAAAAACAGGCACATGAACACTGAAGCTTTCTTT. Translation gives CASKNRHMNTEAFF.

This clone was detected only once. The sample contains more than one DNA sequence encoding this CDR3. CDR3: CASSFDHRSIYGYTF. The CDR3 DNA is TGTGCCAGCAGCTTCGACCACAGGTCCATCTATGGCTACACCTTC. The V gene is TRBV11-2, the J gene TRBJ1-2, with D maybe TRBD1 (5 bases). The CDR3 contains 15 residues. V lost 3 bases and J lost 4, with 15 bases in between. The germline V gene has CDR1 SGHAT and CDR2 FQNNGV.

The chain is built from TRBV7-8 and TRBJ2-7, with TRBD1 identical over 9 bases. Germline-derived CDR1 and CDR2 are SGHVS and FQNEAQ. This CDR3 comprises 14 residues. The V and J ends lost 5 bases and 5 bases, in that order; junction bases with no gene match: 7. DNA of the CDR3: TGTGCCAGCAGCCTCGGGACAGGGACTCACGAGCAGTACTTC. Its protein is CASSLGTGTHEQYF.

V is TRBV5-1 and J is TRBJ1-2; TRBD1 aligns across 7 bases. The CDR3 totals 14 residues. Germline V gene lookup returns CDR1 SGHRS and CDR2 YFSETQ. With V trimmed by 2 bases and J by 6 bases, 7 bases remained unmatched. CDR3 nucleotides: TGCGCCAGCAGCTTTACAGGGGCGGAGGATGGCTACACCTTC. Encoded protein: CASSFTGAEDGYTF.